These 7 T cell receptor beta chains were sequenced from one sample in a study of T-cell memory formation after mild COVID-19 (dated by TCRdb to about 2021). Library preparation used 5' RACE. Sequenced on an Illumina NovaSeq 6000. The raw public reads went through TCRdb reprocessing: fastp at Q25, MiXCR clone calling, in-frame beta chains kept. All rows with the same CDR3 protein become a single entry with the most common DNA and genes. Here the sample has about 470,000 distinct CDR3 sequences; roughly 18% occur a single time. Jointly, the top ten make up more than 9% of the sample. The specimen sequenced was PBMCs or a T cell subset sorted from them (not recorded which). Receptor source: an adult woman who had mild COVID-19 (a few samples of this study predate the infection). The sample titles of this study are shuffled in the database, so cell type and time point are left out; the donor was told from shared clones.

The CDR3 region is CASSLGPGRGSDTQYF. CDR3 in DNA: TGCGCCAGCAGCTTGGGACCCGGGAGGGGTTCAGATACGCAGTATTTT. The chain combines TRBV5-1 with TRBJ2-3, with 8 bases matching TRBD2. V dropped 0 bases and J dropped 4; count of bases not matched to a gene: 7. This CDR3 comprises 16 residues. Germline-derived CDR1 and CDR2 are SGHRS and YFSETQ. Full variable domain (outside the CDR3, taken from reference TRBV5-1 and TRBJ2-3): KAGVTQTPRYLIKTRGQQVTLSCSPISGHRSVSWYQQTPGQGLQFLFEYFSETQRNKGNFPGRFSGRQFSNSRSEMNVSTLELGDSALYLCASSLGPGRGSDTQYFGPGTRLTVL.

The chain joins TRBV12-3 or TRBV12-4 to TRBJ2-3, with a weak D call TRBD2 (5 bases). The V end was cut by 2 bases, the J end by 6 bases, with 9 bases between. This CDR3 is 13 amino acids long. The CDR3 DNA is TGTGCCAGCAGTTTAAGAGGGTCGGATACGCAGTATTTT. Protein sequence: CASSLRGSDTQYF.

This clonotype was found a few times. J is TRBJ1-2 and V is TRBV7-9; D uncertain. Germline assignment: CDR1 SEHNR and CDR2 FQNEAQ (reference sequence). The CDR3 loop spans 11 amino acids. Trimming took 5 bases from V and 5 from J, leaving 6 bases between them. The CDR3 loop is CASSPQYGYTF. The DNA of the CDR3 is TGTGCCAGCAGCCCACAATATGGCTACACCTTC. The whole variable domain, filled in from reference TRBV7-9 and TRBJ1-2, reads DTGVSQNPRHKITKRGQNVTFRCDPISEHNRLYWYRQTLGQGPEFLTYFQNEAQLEKSRLLSDRFSAERPKGSFSTLEIQRTEQGDSAMYLCASSPQYGYTFGSGTRLTVV.

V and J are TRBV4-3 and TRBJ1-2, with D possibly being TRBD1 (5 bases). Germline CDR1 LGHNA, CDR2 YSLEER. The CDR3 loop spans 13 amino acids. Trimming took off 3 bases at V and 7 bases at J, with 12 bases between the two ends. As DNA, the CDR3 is TGCGCCAGCAGCCAGATGGGGGGAGTTGGCTACACCTTC. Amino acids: CASSQMGGVGYTF.

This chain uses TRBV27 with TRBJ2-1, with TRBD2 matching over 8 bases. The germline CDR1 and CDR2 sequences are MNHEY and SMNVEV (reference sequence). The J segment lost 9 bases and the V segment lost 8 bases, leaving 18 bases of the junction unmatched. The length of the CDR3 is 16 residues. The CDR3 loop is CASGLLPGLGSGEQFF. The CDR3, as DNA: TGTGCCAGCGGGCTACTCCCGGGACTAGGTTCTGGTGAGCAGTTCTTC.

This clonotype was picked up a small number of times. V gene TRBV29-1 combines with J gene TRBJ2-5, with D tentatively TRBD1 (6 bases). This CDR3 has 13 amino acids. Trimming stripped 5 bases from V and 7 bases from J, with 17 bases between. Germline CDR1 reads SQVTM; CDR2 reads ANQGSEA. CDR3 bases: TGCAGCGTTTGCCTGAACAGGGCCGGGACCCAGTACTTC. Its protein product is CSVCLNRAGTQYF.

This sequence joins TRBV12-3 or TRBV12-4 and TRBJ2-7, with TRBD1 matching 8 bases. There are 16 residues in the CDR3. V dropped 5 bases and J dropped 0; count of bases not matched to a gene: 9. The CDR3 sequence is CASSLSPGQASYEQYF. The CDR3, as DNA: TGTGCCAGCAGTCTCTCTCCGGGACAGGCCTCCTACGAGCAGTACTTC.